The 20 T cell receptor beta chains in this list originate from one sample, sequenced in a study of T cells in women clearing cervical HPV infection. Data came from immunoSEQ multiplex PCR; TCRdb stores just in-frame clones and leaves some out. Recorded for this sample: roughly 23,000 clones. The source material was blood buffy coat. The receptors shown here come from a woman between 18 and 75 years old with a cervical HPV16 infection that either progressed to CIN3+ or cleared (not recorded which).

Worth noting for this clone: The read finishes 3 residues shy of the CDR3 end, and the germline J gene is used to complete it. This chain joins TRBV6-2 or TRBV6-3 and TRBJ2-7; a possible D gene is TRBD2 (6 bases). Between the trimmed V and J ends, which lost 11 bases and 3 bases, there was a span of 17 bases. This CDR3 is built from 13 residues. Germline V gene lookup returns CDR1 MNHEY and CDR2 SVGEGT. CDR3 DNA (partial): TGTGCCTCCAACCCCCACGGGGGCTACGAG. Its protein product is CASNPHGGYE. The whole CDR3 sequence reads CASNPHGGYEQYF.

Regarding this clone: The sequence runs out 3 residues before the end of the CDR3; the remainder is reconstructed from the germline J gene. The gene calls are TRBV10-3 and TRBJ1-2; D call uncertain. CDR3 length equals 13 residues. CDR1 and CDR2 (germline): ENHRY, SYGVKD. V lost 9 bases and J lost 4, with 15 bases in between. This CDR3 reads CAIRAPETYGYTF. Incomplete CDR3 DNA: TGTGCCATTAGGGCCCCAGAGACCTATGGC.

A word on this clone: The read finishes 3 residues shy of the CDR3 end, and the germline J gene is used to complete it. The rearrangement uses TRBV6-2 or TRBV6-3 and TRBJ2-7; tentative D call: TRBD2 (5 bases). V dropped 8 bases and J dropped 0 bases, with 14 bases sitting between them. Germline V gives CDR1 MNHEY, CDR2 SVGEGT. This CDR3 region has 14 residues. CDR3 region: CASSALGNSYEQYF. The CDR3 DNA, read in part, is TGTGCCAGCTCTGCACTAGGGAACTCCTACGAG.

The CDR3 is CSTSENFEAFF. CDR3 bases read: TGCAGCACCTCAGAGAATTTTGAA. This chain joins TRBV29-1 and TRBJ1-1; D gene uncertain. The read halts 3 residues ahead of the CDR3 end, with the missing end drawn from the germline J gene. This CDR3 is 11 amino acids long. Germline V gene data show CDR1 as SQVTM and CDR2 as ANQGSEA. Trimming stripped 8 bases from V and 7 bases from J, with 14 bases between.

Comment on this clone: The read terminates 3 residues before the CDR3 end, so the remaining end is supplied by the germline J gene. The chain uses TRBV5-6 and TRBJ1-5; the D is unclear. Trimming removed 1 base from V and 7 bases from J, with 6 bases in between. The CDR3 spans 12 residues. The germline V gene encodes CDR1 SGHDT and CDR2 YYEEEE. CDR3 sequence reads: CASSLIGQPQHF. Partial CDR3 DNA: TGTGCCAGCAGCTTGATTGGCCAGCCC.

Concerning this clone: The read gets to within 3 residues of the CDR3 end, and the germline J gene fills in the rest. This sequence joins TRBV20-1 and TRBJ2-7, with a possible D match to TRBD1 (5 bases). V gave up 2 bases and J gave up 1 base, with 9 bases separating them. Germline V gene sequence: CDR1 DFQATT, CDR2 SNEGSKA (reference sequence). The CDR3 loop spans 13 amino acids. This CDR3 reads CSARPRVSYEQYF. The covered CDR3 bases are TGCAGTGCTAGACCCAGGGTATCCTACGAG.

CDR3 region: CASSKPRGMGYNEQFF. Partial CDR3 DNA: TGTGCCAGTAGTAAACCTCGGGGGATGGGATACAATGAG. The gene calls are TRBV19 and TRBJ2-1, with D possibly being TRBD2 (6 bases). From the germline J gene comes the end of the CDR3, since the read stops 3 residues before it. The CDR3 is 16 residues long. The V and J ends lost 4 bases and 4 bases respectively, with 17 bases between them. CDR1 is LNHDA and CDR2 is SQIVND in the germline V gene (reference sequence). Variable domain in full (rest from reference TRBV19 and TRBJ2-1): DGGITQSPKYLFRKEGQNVTLSCEQNLNHDAMYWYRQDPGQGLRLIYYSQIVNDFQKGDIAEGYSVSREKKESFPLTVTSAQKNPTAFYLCASSKPRGMGYNEQFFGPGTRLTVL.

About this clone itself: The CDR3 is cut off 3 residues early in the read; its end comes from the germline J gene. The chain joins TRBV4-1 to TRBJ2-3, with TRBD1 identical over 10 bases. CDR1 is MGHRA, CDR2 YSYEKL, per germline. This CDR3 spans 16 amino acids. Trimming at V came to 4 bases and at J to 1 base, leaving 5 bases not matched to a gene. CDR3 residues: CASSPDRGLGTDTQYF. CDR3 DNA (partial): TGCGCCAGCAGCCCGGACAGGGGGTTGGGCACAGATACG.

Worth noting for this clone: Read coverage stops 3 residues before the CDR3 terminus; the germline J gene supplies the remainder. V gene TRBV4-1 combines with J gene TRBJ2-5, with 11 bases identical to TRBD2. J was trimmed by 2 bases and V by 7 bases; bases with no gene match: 6. Per the germline V gene, CDR1 is MGHRA and CDR2 is YSYEKL. The CDR3 sequence is 15 residues long. CDR3 DNA (partial): TGCGCCAGCACCTGGACTAGCGGGCCACAAGAGACC. This codes for CASTWTSGPQET. The full CDR3 is CASTWTSGPQETQYF.

Points on this clone: Sequencing ends 3 residues short of the CDR3 end; the germline J gene provides the rest. V usage is TRBV7-9 and J usage is TRBJ1-2; D remains ambiguous. The CDR3 is 15 amino acids. Germline V CDR1 and CDR2: SEHNR, FQNEAQ (reference sequence). CDR3 sequence: CASSSPTRSTDTYTF. The covered CDR3 bases are TGTGCCAGCAGCTCCCCGACTAGAAGCACAGATACC. Combining the CDR3 with reference TRBV7-9 and TRBJ1-2 gives the whole variable domain DTGVSQNPRHKITKRGQNVTFRCDPISEHNRLYWYRQTLGQGPEFLTYFQNEAQLEKSRLLSDRFSAERPKGSFSTLEIQRTEQGDSAMYLCASSSPTRSTDTYTFGSGTRLTVV.

CDR3 DNA (partial): TGCGCCAGCAGCTTGACCTTGACAGTATTTGGCACAGATACG. Residues: CASSLTLTVFGTDT. The entire CDR3 reads CASSLTLTVFGTDTQYF. J is TRBJ2-3 and V is TRBV5-1, with D possibly matching TRBD1 (5 bases). The read comes to an end 3 residues before the CDR3 does, leaving the germline J gene to fill in the end. Germline CDR1 is SGHRS and CDR2 is YFSETQ. With 1 base removed from V and 1 base from J, the gap between germline ends came to 16 bases. The CDR3 runs to 17 residues.

With regard to this clone: The read ends 3 residues before the CDR3 terminus; that terminus is restored from the germline J gene. V and J are TRBV19 and TRBJ1-5, with 7 bases identical to TRBD1. With V trimmed by 7 bases and J by 5 bases, 11 bases remained unmatched. CDR3 length: 15 residues. Per germline, CDR1 LNHDA and CDR2 SQIVND (reference sequence). The part of the CDR3 DNA that was read is TGTGCCAGTAATCAGGGGGGTCTAGTGGATCAGCCC. Translation: CASNQGGLVDQP. The complete CDR3 reads CASNQGGLVDQPQHF.

On this clone: The read halts 3 residues ahead of the CDR3 end, with the missing end drawn from the germline J gene. This chain links TRBV23-1 with TRBJ1-1; 7 bases are a match to TRBD1. TRBV23-1 is given ORF status, its function remaining uncertain. Losses at the gene ends were 0 bases for V and 1 base for J; bases not matched to a gene: 5. The CDR3 sequence is 16 residues long. CDR3: CASSQSDRTKNTEAFF. The sequenced part of the CDR3 DNA is TGCGCCAGCAGTCAATCGGACAGGACGAAGAACACTGAA.

Turning to this clone: With the read ending 3 residues before the CDR3 end, the germline J gene is used to fill in that end. J is TRBJ1-2 and V is TRBV2; 8 nucleotides agree with TRBD1. Germline V gene sequence: CDR1 SNHLY, CDR2 FYNNEI. CDR3 length equals 14 residues. V dropped 9 bases and J dropped 6; count of bases not matched to a gene: 12. The CDR3: CARTSGQGRDGYTF. The covered CDR3 bases are TGTGCCAGGACCTCAGGACAGGGAAGGGATGGC. The entire variable domain, with the rest obtained from reference TRBV2 and TRBJ1-2, is as follows: EPEVTQTPSHQVTQMGQEVILRCVPISNHLYFYWYRQILGQKVEFLVSFYNNEISEKSEIFDDQFSVERPDGSNFTLKIRSTKLEDSAMYFCARTSGQGRDGYTFGSGTRLTVV.

Remarks on this clone: The read gets to within 3 residues of the CDR3 end, and the germline J gene fills in the rest. The V and J genes are TRBV11-3 and TRBJ2-5; TRBD1 agrees at 7 bases. The CDR3 runs to 15 residues. The V segment lost 5 bases and the J segment 0 bases; nucleotides outside the gene matches: 6. From germline, CDR1 is SGHNT and CDR2 YENEEA. CDR3 DNA (partial): TGTGCCAGCAGCCCCCGACAGGGCTACCAAGAGACC. Translation: CASSPRQGYQET. The full CDR3 sequence reads CASSPRQGYQETQYF.

Here the CDR3 reads CASSFSGIESDTQYF. Partial CDR3 DNA: TGTGCCAGCAGCTTCAGCGGGATCGAATCAGATACG. The V and J genes are TRBV7-2 and TRBJ2-3, with 7 bases lining up with TRBD2. The read terminates 3 residues before the CDR3 end, so the remaining end is supplied by the germline J gene. The length of the CDR3 is 15 residues. V gave up 3 bases and J gave up 4 bases; unmatched junction bases: 7. CDR1 and CDR2 from the germline V gene are SGHTA and FQGNSA.

Worth noting for this clone: Read sequence stops 3 residues before the CDR3 end, and the germline J gene provides the missing end. The chain couples TRBV7-8 to TRBJ2-5; 8 bases map to TRBD1. Germline-derived CDR1 and CDR2 are SGHVS and FQNEAQ. The CDR3 is made up of 13 amino acids. J was trimmed by 4 bases and V by 5 bases; bases with no gene match: 3. Partial CDR3 DNA: TGTGCCAGCAGCCGTGGACAGGGAGAGACC. Translating it yields CASSRGQGET. The whole CDR3 reads CASSRGQGETQYF. Using reference TRBV7-8 and TRBJ2-5 for the parts outside the CDR3, the full variable domain is GAGVSQSPRYKVAKRGQDVALRCDPISGHVSLFWYQQALGQGPEFLTYFQNEAQLDKSGLPSDRFFAERPEGSVSTLKIQRTQQEDSAVYLCASSRGQGETQYFGPGTRLLVL.

As to this clone: Coverage ceases 3 residues before the CDR3 finishes, and the germline J gene fills in the end. The rearrangement links TRBV5-1 to TRBJ2-2, with 10 bases lining up with TRBD1. The CDR3 sequence is 17 residues long. V was pared by 0 bases and J by 4 bases, with 6 bases of the junction left unmatched. Germline V CDR1 and CDR2: SGHRS, YFSETQ. The CDR3 protein is CASSLEGDRGPTGELFF. The part of the CDR3 DNA that was read is TGCGCCAGCAGCTTGGAGGGGGACAGGGGACCCACCGGGGAG.

Of note for this clone: The read falls 3 residues short of the CDR3 end, and the missing part is taken from the germline J gene. This chain uses TRBV24-1 with TRBJ1-2; 9 positions agree with TRBD1. This CDR3 has 15 amino acids. Germline trimming cut 3 bases from V and 7 bases from J; bases unmatched to any gene: 8. Germline CDR1 is KGHDR and CDR2 is SFDVKD. The part of the CDR3 DNA that was read is TGTGCCACCAGTGATGTTGAACAGGGGGCGGGTGGC. Its protein product is CATSDVEQGAGG. The CDR3 in its entirety is CATSDVEQGAGGYTF.

With regard to this clone: The read finishes 3 residues shy of the CDR3 end, and the germline J gene is used to complete it. The chain couples TRBV29-1 to TRBJ2-7; no clear D gene. Trimming shortened V by 6 bases and J by 2 bases, and 14 bases separated the two germline ends. Germline CDR1 reads SQVTM; CDR2 reads ANQGSEA. The CDR3 covers 13 residues. CDR3 protein: CSVQLANTYEQYF. The DNA read from the CDR3 is TGCAGCGTCCAATTAGCCAATACCTACGAG.